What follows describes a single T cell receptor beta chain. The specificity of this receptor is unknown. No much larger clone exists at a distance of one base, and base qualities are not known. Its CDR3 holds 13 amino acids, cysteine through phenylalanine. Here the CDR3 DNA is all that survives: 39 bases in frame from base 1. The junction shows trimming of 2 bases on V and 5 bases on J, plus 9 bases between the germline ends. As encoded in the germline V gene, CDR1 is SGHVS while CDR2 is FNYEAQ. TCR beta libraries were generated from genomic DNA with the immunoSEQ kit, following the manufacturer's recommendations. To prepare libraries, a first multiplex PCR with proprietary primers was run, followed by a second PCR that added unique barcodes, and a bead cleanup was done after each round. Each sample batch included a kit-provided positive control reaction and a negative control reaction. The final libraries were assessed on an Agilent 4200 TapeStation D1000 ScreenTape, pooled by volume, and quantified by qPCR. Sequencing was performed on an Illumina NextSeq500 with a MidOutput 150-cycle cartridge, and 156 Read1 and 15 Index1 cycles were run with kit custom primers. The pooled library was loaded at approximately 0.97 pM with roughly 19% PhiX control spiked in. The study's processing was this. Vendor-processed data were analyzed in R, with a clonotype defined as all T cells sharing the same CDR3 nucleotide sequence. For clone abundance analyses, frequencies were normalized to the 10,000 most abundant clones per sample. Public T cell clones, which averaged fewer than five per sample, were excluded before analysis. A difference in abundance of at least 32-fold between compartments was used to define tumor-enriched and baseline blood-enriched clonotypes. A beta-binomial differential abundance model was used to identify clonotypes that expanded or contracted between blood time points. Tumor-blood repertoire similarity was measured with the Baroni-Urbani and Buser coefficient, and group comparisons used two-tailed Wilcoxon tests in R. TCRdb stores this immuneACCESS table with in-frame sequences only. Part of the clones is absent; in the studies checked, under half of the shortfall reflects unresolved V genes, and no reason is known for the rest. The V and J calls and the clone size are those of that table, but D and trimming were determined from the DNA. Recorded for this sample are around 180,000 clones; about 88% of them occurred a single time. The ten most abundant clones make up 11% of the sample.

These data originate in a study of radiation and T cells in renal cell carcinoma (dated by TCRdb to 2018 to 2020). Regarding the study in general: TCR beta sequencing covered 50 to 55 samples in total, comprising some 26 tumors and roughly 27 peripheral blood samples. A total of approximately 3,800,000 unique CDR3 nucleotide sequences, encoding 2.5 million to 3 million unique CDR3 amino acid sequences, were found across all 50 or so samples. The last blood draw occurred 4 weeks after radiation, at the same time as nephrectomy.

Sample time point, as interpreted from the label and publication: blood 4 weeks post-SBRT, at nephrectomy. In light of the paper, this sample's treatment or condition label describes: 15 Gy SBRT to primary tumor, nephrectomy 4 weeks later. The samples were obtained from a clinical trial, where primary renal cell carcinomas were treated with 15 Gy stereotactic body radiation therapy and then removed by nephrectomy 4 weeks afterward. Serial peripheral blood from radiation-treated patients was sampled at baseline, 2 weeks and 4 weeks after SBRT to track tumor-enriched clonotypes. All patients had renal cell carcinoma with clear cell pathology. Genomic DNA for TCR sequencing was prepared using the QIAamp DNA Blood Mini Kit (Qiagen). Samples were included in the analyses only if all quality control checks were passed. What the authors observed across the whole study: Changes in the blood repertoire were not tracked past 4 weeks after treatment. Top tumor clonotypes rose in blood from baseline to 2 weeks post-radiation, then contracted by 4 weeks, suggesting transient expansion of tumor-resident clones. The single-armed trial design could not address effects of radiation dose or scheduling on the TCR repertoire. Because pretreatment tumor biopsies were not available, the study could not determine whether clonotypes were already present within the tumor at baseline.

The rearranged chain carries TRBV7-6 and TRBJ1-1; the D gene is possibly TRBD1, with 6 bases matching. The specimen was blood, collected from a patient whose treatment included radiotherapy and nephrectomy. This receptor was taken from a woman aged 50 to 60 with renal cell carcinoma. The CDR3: CASSLWQGTEAFF. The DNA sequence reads TGTGCCAGCAGCTTATGGCAGGGGACTGAAGCTTTCTTT.